These 23 T cell receptor beta chains were all obtained from the same sample, sequenced in a study of blood T cell repertoires in COVID-19. The table came from immunoSEQ multiplex PCR; TCRdb's copy has only in-frame clones and leaves some out. Of around 70,000 clones in the sample, approximately 80% were seen once. What was sequenced was peripheral blood. The receptors were sampled from a man aged 55 to 69 with acute or convalescent COVID-19.

The gene calls are TRBV10-3 and TRBJ1-1; tentative D call: TRBD1 (5 bases). From germline, CDR1 is ENHRY and CDR2 SYGVKD. The CDR3 consists of 15 residues. Trimming shortened V by 4 bases and J by 1 base, and 13 bases separated the two germline ends. The CDR3 DNA is TGTGCCATCAGTGGGTCCAGGGTAACGAACACTGAAGCTTTCTTT. Translated, it gives CAISGSRVTNTEAFF.

The rearrangement uses TRBV5-4 and TRBJ2-2; tentatively, D is TRBD1 (6 bases). V was shortened by 6 bases and J by 5 bases, with 20 bases between the two germline ends. CDR3 length equals 16 residues. Germline CDR1 reads SGHNT; CDR2 reads YYREEE (reference sequence). The CDR3 DNA is TGTGCCAGCAACAGCTTGGGCAGGGGAGCGACCGGGGAGCTGTTTTTT. It codes for CASNSLGRGATGELFF.

The V gene is TRBV7-9, the J gene TRBJ1-1, with 7 positions matching TRBD1. In germline, CDR1 is SEHNR, CDR2 FQNEAQ (reference sequence). CDR3 length: 15 amino acids. The junction had 10 bases not matched to a gene; V was cut back by 5 bases and J by 4 bases. The CDR3 region is CASSAQTGRATEAFF. DNA for the CDR3: TGTGCCAGCAGCGCCCAGACAGGGAGAGCCACTGAAGCTTTCTTT.

The CDR3 DNA is TGTGCCAGCAGTACCCGCGGGGGCGGAAATTCACCCCTCCACTTT. Translating gives CASSTRGGGNSPLHF. The rearrangement links TRBV6-5 to TRBJ1-6; a possible D gene is TRBD1 (6 bases). The length of the CDR3 is 15 residues. Germline CDR1 MNHEY, CDR2 SVGAGI. V gave up 5 bases and J gave up 7 bases, with 15 bases separating them.

V gene TRBV7-9 combines with J gene TRBJ1-6, with 9 bases lining up with TRBD1. Per the germline V gene, CDR1 is SEHNR and CDR2 is FQNEAQ (reference sequence). The J segment lost 7 bases and the V segment lost 5 bases, leaving 6 bases of the junction unmatched. This CDR3 contains 15 residues. The CDR3 is CASSQDRGSNSPLHF. CDR3 in DNA: TGTGCCAGCAGCCAGGACAGGGGTAGCAATTCACCCCTCCACTTT. The full variable domain, completed using reference TRBV7-9 and TRBJ1-6, is DTGVSQNPRHKITKRGQNVTFRCDPISEHNRLYWYRQTLGQGPEFLTYFQNEAQLEKSRLLSDRFSAERPKGSFSTLEIQRTEQGDSAMYLCASSQDRGSNSPLHFGNGTRLTVT.

This sequence joins TRBV7-9 and TRBJ1-3, with D hard to call. CDR1 is SEHNR, CDR2 FQNEAQ, per germline (reference sequence). The CDR3 contains 15 residues. Trimming cost V 3 bases and J 0 bases, with 9 bases left between them. CDR3 amino acids: CASSFSGISGNTIYF. The CDR3 DNA follows: TGTGCCAGCAGCTTTTCAGGCATCTCTGGAAACACCATATATTTT.

The gene calls are TRBV6-5 and TRBJ2-3; tentative D call: TRBD1 (5 bases). Trimming took 10 bases from V and 8 from J, leaving 16 bases between them. There are 12 residues in the CDR3. Germline CDR1 reads MNHEY; CDR2 reads SVGAGI. Here the CDR3 reads CAIVRGGGTQYF. For the CDR3, the DNA is TGTGCCATCGTAAGGGGTGGCGGTACGCAGTATTTT.

The rearrangement uses TRBV10-1 and TRBJ1-2, with a weak D call TRBD1 (6 bases). Germline loops: CDR1 WNHNN, CDR2 SYGVQD (reference sequence). The CDR3 loop spans 13 amino acids. The V and J ends lost 4 bases and 2 bases respectively, with 8 bases between them. The CDR3 DNA sequence: TGCGCCAGCAGTGCGCAGGGGAACTATGGCTACACCTTC. Translating gives CASSAQGNYGYTF.

The chain links TRBV5-1 to TRBJ1-6, with D perhaps TRBD1 (5 bases). The CDR3 spans 19 residues. CDR1 SGHRS and CDR2 YFSETQ come from the germline V gene. Trimming shortened V by 4 bases and J by 9 bases, and 29 bases separated the two germline ends. Here the CDR3 DNA reads TGCGCCAGCAGCCTAGACCCCGGGGGTGAGATTGCCTCTCGTTCACCCCTCCACTTT. It specifies CASSLDPGGEIASRSPLHF. The full variable domain, with the rest looked up from reference TRBV5-1 and TRBJ1-6, is KAGVTQTPRYLIKTRGQQVTLSCSPISGHRSVSWYQQTPGQGLQFLFEYFSETQRNKGNFPGRFSGRQFSNSRSEMNVSTLELGDSALYLCASSLDPGGEIASRSPLHFGNGTRLTVT.

The chain recombines TRBV5-6 with TRBJ2-3, with a possible D match to TRBD1 (5 bases). Germline V CDR1 and CDR2: SGHDT, YYEEEE. V lost 2 bases, J lost 6 bases, and 10 bases lay in between. The CDR3 is 13 residues long. The CDR3 DNA follows: TGTGCCAGCAGCTTAAGGGGATCCGATACGCAGTATTTT. It yields the protein CASSLRGSDTQYF.

The chain is built from TRBV6-6 and TRBJ1-2; a possible D gene is TRBD1 (5 bases). The V end lost 7 bases, the J end lost 8 bases, and 14 bases lay between the germline ends. This CDR3 has 12 amino acids. Germline loops: CDR1 MNHNY, CDR2 SVGAGI (reference sequence). CDR3 residues: CASKQTAPGYTF. The CDR3 DNA sequence: TGTGCCAGCAAGCAGACAGCTCCGGGCTACACCTTC.

The V and J genes are TRBV5-6 and TRBJ2-6; perhaps TRBD1 as D (5 bases). The CDR3 length is 17 residues. V was pared by 3 bases and J by 0 bases, with 13 bases between. Germline V gene data show CDR1 as SGHDT and CDR2 as YYEEEE. The CDR3 coding sequence is TGTGCCAGCAGCTCCTTGACAGCCAGCTCTGGGGCCAACGTCCTGACTTTC. Encoded protein: CASSSLTASSGANVLTF.

This clone has a handful of counts. This sequence joins TRBV11-2 and TRBJ1-1, with 9 bases matching TRBD1. The CDR3 extends over 17 amino acids. The ends lost 5 bases at V and 0 bases at J; junction bases unmatched: 10. The V gene's germline CDR1 is SGHAT and CDR2 FQNNGV. The CDR3 DNA reads TGTGCCAGCAGCCCCCGAGGGACAGGGCATATGAACACTGAAGCTTTCTTT. Translated: CASSPRGTGHMNTEAFF.

V gene TRBV2 combines with J gene TRBJ2-2, with D tentatively TRBD1 (6 bases). The CDR3 extends over 14 amino acids. Germline CDR1 is SNHLY and CDR2 is FYNNEI. V was clipped by 7 bases and J by 3 bases, with 12 bases between them. In DNA form, the CDR3 reads TGTGCCAGCACAGGGGCCGCATACACCGGGGAGCTGTTTTTT. This translates into CASTGAAYTGELFF.

The genes are TRBV12-3 or TRBV12-4 and TRBJ2-1, with 9 positions matching TRBD1. Germline trimming cut 6 bases from V and 12 bases from J; bases unmatched to any gene: 9. The CDR3 spans 13 residues. As DNA, the CDR3 is TGTGCCAGCAGACGGACAGGGGCCCTGGGGCAGTTCTTC. Protein: CASRRTGALGQFF.

The chain joins TRBV2 to TRBJ1-4, with D unresolved. The germline V gene encodes CDR1 SNHLY and CDR2 FYNNEI. Trimming shortened V by 6 bases and J by 4 bases, and 12 bases separated the two germline ends. The CDR3 length is 14 residues. CDR3 nucleotide sequence: TGTGCCAGCAGGGTCGGGATATATAATGAAAAACTGTTTTTT. It is translated as CASRVGIYNEKLFF.

The chain carries TRBV4-3 and TRBJ1-2, with D unclear. Germline CDR1 and CDR2: LGHNA and YSLEER. The CDR3 runs 15 residues. V was shortened by 0 bases and J by 1 base, with 9 bases between the two germline ends. CDR3 nucleotide sequence: TGCGCCAGCAGCCAAGACCTGGAGATTAACTATGGCTACACCTTC. Its protein product is CASSQDLEINYGYTF.

This clone was found once. The gene calls are TRBV4-3 and TRBJ1-2; TRBD1 matches 8 bases. CDR3 length: 17 residues. The V and J ends lost 4 bases and 0 bases, in that order; junction bases with no gene match: 10. Germline-derived CDR1 and CDR2 are LGHNA and YSLEER. The CDR3: CASSPKLGQGANYGYTF. The CDR3 nucleotides are TGCGCCAGCAGCCCGAAGCTAGGACAGGGAGCTAACTATGGCTACACCTTC.

The chain links TRBV6-2 or TRBV6-3 to TRBJ2-5, with 8 bases aligning to TRBD1. Germline CDR1 and CDR2: MNHEY and SVGEGT. Trimming removed 7 bases from V and 5 bases from J; junction bases left unmatched: 12. The CDR3 runs 15 residues. The chain's CDR3 is CASTPGQGFPETQYF. The CDR3 region has the DNA TGTGCCAGCACCCCAGGACAGGGCTTCCCGGAGACCCAGTACTTC.

Only a few counts were recorded for this clone. The chain carries TRBV12-3 or TRBV12-4 and TRBJ2-1, with D tentatively TRBD2 (6 bases). Trimming cost V 6 bases and J 9 bases, with 12 bases left between them. This CDR3 comprises 12 residues. Here the CDR3 DNA reads TGTGCCAGCAGACCGGACTATCCTGAGCAGTTCTTC. Encoded protein: CASRPDYPEQFF.

V gene TRBV5-4 combines with J gene TRBJ2-5, with D hard to call. Per germline, CDR1 SGHNT and CDR2 YYREEE (reference sequence). The CDR3 sequence is 13 residues long. V lost 0 bases and J lost 5, with 8 bases in between. The CDR3 region is CASSLEPRETQYF. In DNA form, the CDR3 reads TGTGCCAGCAGCTTGGAGCCGCGCGAGACCCAGTACTTC.

This rearrangement joins TRBV19 to TRBJ2-1; 7 nucleotides match TRBD2. Germline V lookup: CDR1 LNHDA, CDR2 SQIVND (reference sequence). CDR3 length equals 13 residues. The trim removed 6 bases at V and 10 bases at J, leaving 9 bases unmatched. The CDR3 nucleotides read TGTGCCAGTAGCCCTCGGGGAGGGCGGGAGCAGTTCTTC. Protein sequence: CASSPRGGREQFF.

The chain joins TRBV7-9 to TRBJ1-5, with a possible D match to TRBD1 (5 bases). Trimming left V 2 bases short and J 5 bases short, with 7 bases between. Germline V gene lookup returns CDR1 SEHNR and CDR2 FQNEAQ (reference sequence). The CDR3 spans 13 residues. CDR3 nucleotides: TGTGCCAGCAGCTTATCCAGGGATCAGCCCCAGCATTTT. It encodes CASSLSRDQPQHF.